What follows are 31 T cell receptor beta chains derived from one specimen sequenced in a study of OX40 agonist ivuxolimab in advanced cancers. Clones were sequenced by immunoSEQ multiplex PCR, and TCRdb holds only the in-frame ones, with some missing. Of under 45,000 clones in the sample, roughly 84% were seen once. The specimen comprised CD4+ or CD8+ T cells sorted from blood, sampled in a trial of the OX40 agonist ivuxolimab. The source is an adult with an advanced solid tumor such as melanoma, head and neck, liver or kidney cancer.

The chain couples TRBV5-1 to TRBJ2-3; 8 bases align to TRBD2. The CDR3 totals 14 residues. After removal of 3 bases from V and 3 bases from J, the junction contained 3 bases not matched to a gene. CDR1 is SGHRS and CDR2 is YFSETQ in the germline V gene. CDR3 coding DNA: TGCGCCAGCAGCTGGGGCGGGAGGACAGATACGCAGTATTTT. It encodes CASSWGGRTDTQYF.

CDR3 sequence reads: CASSPEQGALYGYTF. CDR3 DNA: TGTGCCAGCTCACCCGAACAGGGGGCTCTCTATGGCTACACCTTC. The V call is TRBV18, the J call TRBJ1-2; 9 bases align to TRBD1. CDR1 and CDR2 from the germline V gene are KGHSH and LQKENI. Germline trimming cut 3 bases from V and 4 bases from J; bases unmatched to any gene: 6. The CDR3 consists of 15 residues.

The V gene is TRBV14, the J gene TRBJ1-1; D possibly corresponds to TRBD1 (6 bases). V gave up 0 bases and J gave up 1 base, with 15 bases separating them. From germline, CDR1 is SGHDN and CDR2 FVKESK. The CDR3 totals 17 residues. This chain's CDR3 is CASSQEAQGKGNTEAFF. CDR3 nucleotide sequence: TGTGCCAGCAGCCAAGAGGCCCAGGGGAAGGGGAACACTGAAGCTTTCTTT.

The V gene is TRBV20-1, the J gene TRBJ2-5; D perhaps matches TRBD1 (5 bases). Trimming pared 0 bases from V and 9 bases from J, leaving 8 bases between. This CDR3 comprises 11 residues. Germline V gene data show CDR1 as DFQATT and CDR2 as SNEGSKA (reference sequence). DNA of the CDR3: TGCAGTGCTAGAGATCGCAGGGCCCAGTACTTC. Its translation is CSARDRRAQYF.

The genes are TRBV5-4 and TRBJ2-1; 8 positions agree with TRBD2. V was clipped by 4 bases and J by 0 bases; unmatched bases: 6. CDR1 and CDR2 from the germline V gene are SGHNT and YYREEE (reference sequence). CDR3 size: 16 residues. DNA for the CDR3: TGTGCCAGCAGCGCACCGGGGGGGAGCTCCTACAATGAGCAGTTCTTC. Translating it yields CASSAPGGSSYNEQFF.

This clone showed up just a few times. The rearrangement joins TRBV5-6 to TRBJ2-7; no clear D. In germline, CDR1 is SGHDT, CDR2 YYEEEE. V dropped 0 bases and J dropped 6 bases, with 4 bases sitting between them. The CDR3 runs to 11 residues. Here the CDR3 DNA reads TGTGCCAGCAGCTTGGAGGGCGAGCAGTACTTC. Amino acids: CASSLEGEQYF. Variable domain in full (rest from reference TRBV5-6 and TRBJ2-7): DAGVTQSPTHLIKTRGQQVTLRCSPKSGHDTVSWYQQALGQGPQFIFQYYEEEERQRGNFPDRFSGHQFPNYSSELNVNALLLGDSALYLCASSLEGEQYFGPGTRLTVT.

This clone was detected only once. The rearrangement links TRBV2 to TRBJ2-1; 11 bases line up with TRBD2. This CDR3 contains 13 residues. The ends lost 8 bases at V and 8 bases at J; junction bases unmatched: 5. Germline V gives CDR1 SNHLY, CDR2 FYNNEI. This chain's CDR3 is CASRLAGWDEQFF. In DNA, the CDR3 is TGTGCCAGCCGACTAGCGGGATGGGATGAGCAGTTCTTC.

V and J are TRBV6-5 and TRBJ1-5; D not resolved. CDR1 is MNHEY, CDR2 SVGAGI, per germline. V lost 4 bases, J lost 0 bases, and 4 bases lay in between. The CDR3 has 13 residues. CDR3 coding DNA: TGTGCCAGCAGTTTAGATAGCAATCAGCCCCAGCATTTT. Amino acids: CASSLDSNQPQHF.

This rearrangement joins TRBV5-4 to TRBJ2-5; no firm D call. Trimming cost V 4 bases and J 5 bases, with 9 bases left between them. Germline lookup yields CDR1 SGHNT and CDR2 YYREEE (reference sequence). CDR3 length: 12 residues. CDR3 bases: TGTGCCAGCAGCACATTGGGTGAGACCCAGTACTTC. Encoded protein: CASSTLGETQYF.

This chain links TRBV28 with TRBJ2-3; TRBD1 matches at 10 bases. This CDR3 region has 15 residues. J was trimmed by 4 bases and V by 4 bases; bases with no gene match: 5. Germline V gene data show CDR1 as MDHEN and CDR2 as SYDVKM. The CDR3 coding sequence is TGTGCCAGCAGTTACCCCGGGACAGGGGCAGATACGCAGTATTTT. Protein: CASSYPGTGADTQYF.

The CDR3 region has the DNA TGTGCCAGCAGCTATCCCGGGGGTCCGAACACTGAAGCTTTCTTT. It is translated as CASSYPGGPNTEAFF. The chain combines TRBV11-1 with TRBJ1-1; D may be TRBD1 (5 bases). V was shortened by 4 bases and J by 1 base, with 13 bases between the two germline ends. CDR1 is SGHAT, CDR2 FQDESV, per germline (reference sequence). The CDR3 runs to 15 residues.

The V gene is TRBV5-4, the J gene TRBJ2-7; 7 positions match TRBD2. Germline-derived CDR1 and CDR2 are SGHNT and YYREEE (reference sequence). The CDR3 has 18 amino acids. The ends lost 3 bases at V and 3 bases at J; junction bases unmatched: 18. This chain's CDR3 is CASSSRVGAGRGRYEQYF. The CDR3 DNA is TGTGCCAGCAGCTCCAGGGTGGGAGCTGGGAGGGGACGCTACGAGCAGTACTTC.

The table lists this clone with a few counts. Other nucleotide sequences from this sample produce the same CDR3. V and J are TRBV18 and TRBJ1-5, with D possibly being TRBD1 (6 bases). Germline assignment: CDR1 KGHSH and CDR2 LQKENI. Trimming left V 3 bases short and J 4 bases short, with 13 bases between. The CDR3 totals 15 residues. This CDR3 reads CASSPPGGGNQPQHF. In nucleotides, the CDR3 is TGTGCCAGCTCACCGCCCGGGGGCGGAAATCAGCCCCAGCATTTT.

V and J are TRBV6-4 and TRBJ2-2; 8 bases align to TRBD1. V lost 1 base and J lost 0; bases outside the gene matches: 4. Germline CDR1 MRHNA, CDR2 SNTAGT. The CDR3 covers 17 residues. The CDR3 bases are TGTGCCAGCAGTGACTGGACAGGGCCCGCGAACACCGGGGAGCTGTTTTTT. Amino acid sequence: CASSDWTGPANTGELFF.

The gene calls are TRBV19 and TRBJ2-3; the D gene is possibly TRBD1 (6 bases). V lost 9 bases, J lost 1 base, and 17 bases lay in between. The CDR3 spans 15 residues. Germline CDR1 LNHDA, CDR2 SQIVND (reference sequence). CDR3 nucleotide sequence: TGTGCCAGCAAATTCAGGGGTTCGGGCACAGATACGCAGTATTTT. It codes for CASKFRGSGTDTQYF.

The CDR3 is CASSSSSGTGDYEQYF. The DNA of the CDR3 is TGTGCCAGCTCATCCTCATCCGGGACAGGGGACTACGAGCAGTACTTC. V is TRBV18 and J is TRBJ2-7; 10 bases fit TRBD1. CDR3 length: 16 amino acids. Germline-derived CDR1 and CDR2 are KGHSH and LQKENI. Trimming cost V 5 bases and J 3 bases; bases outside gene matches: 10. Filled out from reference TRBV18 and TRBJ2-7, the complete variable domain reads NAGVMQNPRHLVRRRGQEARLRCSPMKGHSHVYWYRQLPEEGLKFMVYLQKENIIDESGMPKERFSAEFPKEGPSILRIQQVVRGDSAAYFCASSSSSGTGDYEQYFGPGTRLTVT.

This clone is labeled as medium-sized (0.01 to 0.1%). CDR3 sequence reads: CASSPGTGYGYTF. In DNA form, the CDR3 reads TGCGCCAGCAGCCCGGGGACTGGCTATGGCTACACCTTC. This chain connects TRBV10-1 to TRBJ1-2; tentatively, D is TRBD1 (5 bases). This CDR3 region has 13 residues. In germline, CDR1 is WNHNN, CDR2 SYGVQD (reference sequence). The V end lost 6 bases, the J end lost 4 bases, and 12 bases lay between the germline ends.

This clone was counted once. The chain employs TRBV5-1 and TRBJ2-3, with 14 bases that match TRBD2. There are 17 residues in the CDR3. Germline CDR1 reads SGHRS; CDR2 reads YFSETQ. J lost 5 bases, V lost 4 bases, and 9 bases had no gene match. CDR3 coding DNA: TGCGCCAGCAGCCTTGTGGGGACTAGCGGGGGAGGAGATACGCAGTATTTT. The encoded protein is CASSLVGTSGGGDTQYF.

This chain links TRBV5-4 with TRBJ2-3; 8 bases are shared with TRBD2. J lost 2 bases, V lost 4 bases, and 15 bases had no gene match. CDR1 and CDR2 (germline): SGHNT, YYREEE (reference sequence). The CDR3 covers 18 residues. CDR3 DNA sequence: TGTGCCAGCAGCCCGGGGGGGGTCAGTGGGATCATCACAGATACGCAGTATTTT. As protein: CASSPGGVSGIITDTQYF.

As DNA, the CDR3 is TGTGCCAGTAGTATGGCGGACACGAACACTGAAGCTTTCTTT. Translating it yields CASSMADTNTEAFF. The gene calls are TRBV19 and TRBJ1-1; a weak D match, TRBD1 (5 bases). Between the trimmed V and J ends, which lost 3 bases and 1 base, there was a span of 9 bases. This CDR3 is 14 amino acids long. Germline V lookup: CDR1 LNHDA, CDR2 SQIVND (reference sequence).

V is TRBV5-5 and J is TRBJ1-2; 7 bases line up with TRBD1. The J segment lost 7 bases and the V segment lost 1 base, leaving 7 bases of the junction unmatched. The CDR3 is 14 amino acids. Germline CDR1 SGHKS, CDR2 YYEKEE (reference sequence). The CDR3 region has the DNA TGTGCCAGCAGCTTGCCGACAGGGTTCGCTGGCTACACCTTC. This translates into CASSLPTGFAGYTF.

The rearrangement uses TRBV9 and TRBJ2-1; the D is unclear. This CDR3 is 15 amino acids long. CDR1 SGDLS and CDR2 YYNGEE come from the germline V gene. V was pared by 0 bases and J by 8 bases, with 15 bases between. For the CDR3, the DNA is TGTGCCAGCAGCGTAGTTCCAAATTTATCCCATGAGCAGTTCTTC. Translating gives CASSVVPNLSHEQFF.

This rearrangement joins TRBV10-3 to TRBJ2-1, with TRBD1 matching over 8 bases. With 3 bases clipped from V and 0 bases from J, the junction kept 7 bases outside the gene matches. Germline CDR1 reads ENHRY; CDR2 reads SYGVKD. The CDR3 has 17 amino acids. The CDR3 sequence is CAISEIGQGSSYNEQFF. The CDR3, as DNA: TGTGCCATCAGTGAAATAGGACAGGGAAGCTCCTACAATGAGCAGTTCTTC.

The chain combines TRBV2 with TRBJ1-4, with a possible D match to TRBD1 (5 bases). The V end was cut by 8 bases, the J end by 8 bases, with 18 bases between. CDR3 length: 14 residues. Germline CDR1 SNHLY, CDR2 FYNNEI. In DNA form, the CDR3 reads TGTGCCAGCCACCGGGACCCCCTGGAAGAAAAACTGTTTTTT. Translation: CASHRDPLEEKLFF.

The rearrangement links TRBV6-1 to TRBJ2-3, with TRBD2 matching over 7 bases. Germline loops: CDR1 MNHNS, CDR2 SASEGT. This CDR3 spans 14 amino acids. J gave up 3 bases and V 7 bases, and 7 bases lay outside the gene matches. In nucleotides, the CDR3 is TGTGCCAGCAAAGAGACTAGCACAACAGATACGCAGTATTTT. As protein: CASKETSTTDTQYF.

On this clone: Mismatch with germline at one junction end may stem from a read error. This same CDR3 is encoded by further DNA sequences in the sample. V usage is TRBV5-1 and J usage is TRBJ2-7; either TRBD1 or TRBD2 may supply D (5 bases each). The germline gives CDR1 SGHRS, CDR2 YFSETQ. The CDR3 spans 14 residues. CDR3: CASSLGDDLYEQYF. In nucleotides, the CDR3 is TGCGCTAGCAGCTTGGGGGACGACCTCTACGAGCAGTACTTC.

This chain uses TRBV11-2 with TRBJ2-6, with TRBD1 matching over 10 bases. The trim removed 4 bases at V and 5 bases at J, leaving 11 bases unmatched. Germline assignment: CDR1 SGHAT and CDR2 FQNNGV. The CDR3 is 18 residues long. The CDR3 nucleotides are TGTGCCAGCAGCTGGGCGCGGGACAGGGGTAGTTGGGCCAACGTCCTGACTTTC. Residues: CASSWARDRGSWANVLTF. The entire variable domain, with the rest obtained from reference TRBV11-2 and TRBJ2-6, is as follows: EAGVAQSPRYKIIEKRQSVAFWCNPISGHATLYWYQQILGQGPKLLIQFQNNGVVDDSQLPKDRFSAERLKGVDSTLKIQPAKLEDSAVYLCASSWARDRGSWANVLTFGAGSRLTVL.

V is TRBV6-1 and J is TRBJ2-5; no reliable D call. The CDR3 extends over 12 amino acids. The V gene's germline CDR1 is MNHNS and CDR2 SASEGT. V lost 7 bases to trimming and J lost 4 bases, with 10 bases between them. CDR3 DNA: TGTGCCAGCACCCGGACGAGAGAGACCCAGTACTTC. It codes for CASTRTRETQYF.

The rearrangement uses TRBV5-5 and TRBJ2-3; TRBD2 might be the D (5 bases). Per the germline V gene, CDR1 is SGHKS and CDR2 is YYEKEE (reference sequence). V lost 0 bases, J lost 4 bases, and 9 bases lay in between. The CDR3 totals 14 residues. The CDR3 spells CASSLAGTADTQYF. DNA of the CDR3: TGTGCCAGCAGCTTGGCGGGAACGGCAGATACGCAGTATTTT. Looking up the rest from reference TRBV5-5 and TRBJ2-3 gives the full variable domain: DAGVTQSPTHLIKTRGQQVTLRCSPISGHKSVSWYQQVLGQGPQFIFQYYEKEERGRGNFPDRFSARQFPNYSSELNVNALLLGDSALYLCASSLAGTADTQYFGPGTRLTVL.

This clone is categorized as medium-sized. The V and J genes are TRBV5-1 and TRBJ2-7; 8 nucleotides line up with TRBD1. CDR1 and CDR2 from the germline V gene are SGHRS and YFSETQ. The CDR3 runs to 12 residues. The ends lost 2 bases at V and 7 bases at J; junction bases unmatched: 2. The CDR3 region has the DNA TGCGCCAGCAGCTTAGGACAGGGTGAGCAGTACTTC. Translated: CASSLGQGEQYF.

CDR3 in DNA: TGTGCCAGCTCACCATTCTCTGGGGCCAACGTCCTGACTTTC. Amino acid sequence: CASSPFSGANVLTF. The chain joins TRBV18 to TRBJ2-6; unclear D gene. The CDR3 contains 14 residues. Deletions cut 2 bases from V and 0 bases from J, with 2 bases between. In germline, CDR1 is KGHSH, CDR2 LQKENI.